A selection of T cell receptor beta chains follows, all from one sample in a study of molecular identifiers for immune sequencing clone quantification. Each CDR3 protein gets one entry after TCRdb re-called the PCR reads with MiXCR. In the table there are 490,000 or so distinct CDR3 sequences, around 23% of which are singletons. The sample consisted of naive CD8+ T cells from blood, with Jurkat cell RNA spiked in. The receptors derive from a human donor in good health. Some libraries in this study had Jurkat cell RNA spiked in. CDR3s include the opening cysteine and the closing phenylalanine or tryptophan. The D gene is left open where the match is weak. Some rows have no size entry. The others give once, few or many, or a class for an expanded clone.

clone_size	d_call	cdr3_length	v_call	j_call	cdr3_nt	cdr3_aa
many	-	15	TRBV12-3/TRBV12-4	TRBJ2-6	TGTGCCAGCAGTCTCGATACCTCTGGGGCCAACGTCCTGACTTTC	CASSLDTSGANVLTF
-	TRBD1	20	TRBV11-2	TRBJ2-7	TGTGCCAGCAGCTCCCCAACCGGGACAGGGTACTCCCCTCGGAACTACGAGCAGTACTTC	CASSSPTGTGYSPRNYEQYF
-	-	16	TRBV28	TRBJ2-2	TGTGCCAGCAGTTTTTCTCCGGGAGATGGGTCCGGGGAGCTGTTTTTT	CASSFSPGDGSGELFF
-	-	12	TRBV19	TRBJ1-4	TGTGCCAGTAGTCACCCGGACAGCTTACTGTTTTTT	CASSHPDSLLFF
few	-	17	TRBV3-1	TRBJ2-2	TGTGCCAGCAGCCAACCTGGGATCGCCGATCTGTCCGGGGAGCTGTTTTTT	CASSQPGIADLSGELFF
-	-	14	TRBV7-6	TRBJ2-5	TGTGCCAGCAGCTTAGCGCAGGGAGAGGGGACCCAGTACTTC	CASSLAQGEGTQYF
few	-	16	TRBV28	TRBJ2-1	TGTGCCAGCAGTTTAGGAGTCAGAGGGACGTACAATGAGCAGTTCTTC	CASSLGVRGTYNEQFF
many	-	16	TRBV28	TRBJ2-2	TGTGCCAGCAGTCCTAGAATGTCCCTAAAGACAGGGGAGCTGTTTTTT	CASSPRMSLKTGELFF
few	-	14	TRBV7-3	TRBJ2-5	TGTGCCAGCAGCTTAAGTCGGGAGCAAGAGACCCAGTACTTC	CASSLSREQETQYF
-	TRBD1	19	TRBV6-2/TRBV6-3	TRBJ2-5	TGTGCCAGCAGTTACGAAATAGGACATGACAGGGGGAGCTTTGAGACCCAGTACTTC	CASSYEIGHDRGSFETQYF
-	-	13	TRBV28	TRBJ2-7	TGTGCCAGCAGTTCCACCTCTCCCTACGAGCAGTACTTC	CASSSTSPYEQYF
once	-	14	TRBV5-4	TRBJ2-7	TGTGCCAGCAGCCGGGGGTTGCTAGGCTACGAGCAGTACTTC	CASSRGLLGYEQYF
few	TRBD2	15	TRBV25-1	TRBJ2-7	TGTGCCAGCAGTGAAGTAGCGGGAGTGGCCTACGAGCAGTACTTC	CASSEVAGVAYEQYF
-	-	12	TRBV29-1	TRBJ1-2	TGCAGCGTCTCGACGGATAACTATGGCTACACCTTC	CSVSTDNYGYTF
-	-	12	TRBV28	TRBJ2-7	TGTGCCAGCAGCTCACAGGGATACGAGCAGCACTTC	CASSSQGYEQHF
once	-	15	TRBV4-1	TRBJ2-7	TGCGCCAGCAGCCAAGAACCGGGTGGGCCCTACGAGCAGTACTTC	CASSQEPGGPYEQYF
-	TRBD1	14	TRBV30	TRBJ1-1	TGTGCCTGGAGAGTTTCCGGGACAGGGGGGGAAGCTTTCTTT	CAWRVSGTGGEAFF
few	TRBD1	12	TRBV27	TRBJ2-2	TGTGCCAGCACGGACAGGGCCGGGGAGCTGTTTTTT	CASTDRAGELFF
few	-	15	TRBV18	TRBJ1-6	TGTGCCAGCTCAGACCCATTGGAGGATAATTCACCCCTCCACTTT	CASSDPLEDNSPLHF
few	-	15	TRBV5-5	TRBJ1-1	TGTGCCAGCAGCTGGGGGACACCTGGAGTCACTGAAGCTTTCTTT	CASSWGTPGVTEAFF
few	TRBD1	19	TRBV20-1	TRBJ2-6	TGCAGTGCTAGAGCCCCTCTGGACAGGGCGGGTTCTGGGGCCAACGTCCTGACTTTC	CSARAPLDRAGSGANVLTF
-	TRBD2	14	TRBV6-1	TRBJ2-1	TGTGCCAGCTACGGGACTAGCGGGTACAATGAGCAGTTCTTC	CASYGTSGYNEQFF
many	-	16	TRBV4-3	TRBJ1-1	TGCGCCAGCAGCCAAGACAGCGGCAGAATGAACACTGAAGCTTTCTTT	CASSQDSGRMNTEAFF
-	-	12	TRBV19	TRBJ1-6	TGTGCCGGTAGTTTACTGAATTCACCCCTCCACTTT	CAGSLLNSPLHF
-	-	15	TRBV6-2/TRBV6-3	TRBJ2-2	TGTGCCAGCAGTACGACAGGCCCGAACACCGGGGAGCTGTTTTTT	CASSTTGPNTGELFF
few	-	13	TRBV19	TRBJ2-5	TGTGCCAGCCAAGGGGGAGGTACGAAGACCCAGTACTTC	CASQGGGTKTQYF
many	-	15	TRBV5-8	TRBJ1-1	TGTGCCAGCAGCTTGTGGGACGAGACGAACACTGAAGCTTTCTTT	CASSLWDETNTEAFF
many	-	19	TRBV7-9	TRBJ1-3	TGTGCCAGCAGCTTAGCTAGGGTGGAAGAAGCCCCGTCTGGAAACACCATATATTTT	CASSLARVEEAPSGNTIYF
few	TRBD2	14	TRBV7-2	TRBJ2-1	TGTGCCAGCTCCGTACTAGCGGGAGTGGGTGAGCAGTTCTTC	CASSVLAGVGEQFF
few	TRBD2	14	TRBV28	TRBJ2-7	TGTGCCAGCAATCCCGGACTAGCGGGATACGAGCAGTACTTC	CASNPGLAGYEQYF
many	-	13	TRBV2	TRBJ1-1	TGTGCCAGCAATGGTCAGGAAAACACTGAAGCTTTCTTT	CASNGQENTEAFF
-	-	13	TRBV9	TRBJ1-3	TGTGCCAGCAGCCCAGAAGACGGAAACACCATATATTTT	CASSPEDGNTIYF
many	-	11	TRBV30	TRBJ2-2	TGTGCCTGGAGTCCCTTTGGGGAGCTGTTTTTT	CAWSPFGELFF
many	-	13	TRBV5-1	TRBJ2-7	TGCGCCAGCAGCTTTCAAAGGGGGGTCGAGCAGTACTTC	CASSFQRGVEQYF
many	-	13	TRBV27	TRBJ1-2	TGTGCCAGCAGTCTCTCACAGCTCTATGGCTACACCTTC	CASSLSQLYGYTF
few	TRBD2	13	TRBV6-5	TRBJ2-3	TGTGCCAGCAGTTGGCTAGCGGAGGATACGCAGTATTTT	CASSWLAEDTQYF
-	TRBD1	14	TRBV5-6	TRBJ1-4	TGTGCCAGCAGCTTCAGGACAGGGTATGAAAAACTGTTTTTT	CASSFRTGYEKLFF
many	-	16	TRBV2	TRBJ1-3	TGTGCCAGCAAAGAGGATTCGGGTTTTACTGGAAACACCATATATTTT	CASKEDSGFTGNTIYF
-	-	14	TRBV7-9	TRBJ1-1	TGTGCCAGCAGCCCCCTCTGGATGGACACTGAAGCTTTCTTT	CASSPLWMDTEAFF
-	-	14	TRBV27	TRBJ2-7	TGTGCCAGCCGAGAGACAAGGCCGTCCTACGAGCAGTACTTC	CASRETRPSYEQYF
many	-	13	TRBV7-9	TRBJ2-7	TGTGCCAGCAGCTTAGCTGGGGACAACGAGCAGTACTTC	CASSLAGDNEQYF
few	-	15	TRBV7-9	TRBJ1-2	TGTGCCAGCAGCTCGCCCGAGGGGACGGACTATGGCTACACCTTC	CASSSPEGTDYGYTF
-	-	12	TRBV30	TRBJ2-1	TGTGCCTGGAGTGTACCCAGCAATGAGCAGTTCTTC	CAWSVPSNEQFF
few	-	18	TRBV27	TRBJ2-2	TGTGCCAGCAGTTCCTCGGTCATGAACTTCGCGAACACCGGGGAGCTGTTTTTT	CASSSSVMNFANTGELFF
-	-	13	TRBV7-9	TRBJ2-3	TGTGCCAGCAACATGCCCGGCACAGATACGCAGTATTTT	CASNMPGTDTQYF
few	-	13	TRBV2	TRBJ1-5	TGTGCCAGCGCCAGGGGCCCCAATCAGCCCCAGCATTTT	CASARGPNQPQHF
-	TRBD1	14	TRBV13	TRBJ1-4	TGTGCCAGCAGCACAGGGGCGGGCGCGGAAAAACTGTTTTTT	CASSTGAGAEKLFF
few	-	14	TRBV19	TRBJ2-7	TGTGCCAGTAGTTCCGAGACATCCTCCTACGAGCAGTACTTC	CASSSETSSYEQYF
-	-	15	TRBV5-4	TRBJ1-1	TGTGCCAGCAGCTTCTTGGGGGCTTGGGGCACTGAAGCTTTCTTT	CASSFLGAWGTEAFF
many	-	15	TRBV9	TRBJ1-1	TGTGCCAGCAGCGTAGAGGACAGCATGAACACTGAAGCTTTCTTT	CASSVEDSMNTEAFF